Sequencing of this TCR beta chain was carried out in a study of blood T cell repertoires in COVID-19. Overall study context: COVID-19 samples from acute and convalescent phases originated in the United States, Italy and Spain. In each case, the material was cDNA or gDNA derived from T cells, B-cell-depleted T cells, or PBMCs.

Per the original methods: Estimates of nucleated cell counts were drawn from the amplification of reference gene primers. Libraries were prepared by immunoSEQ multiplex PCR; TCRdb keeps only in-frame clonotypes and omits some of them. The DNA was the basis for D and trimming; V, J and clone size are from that table. Of 350,000 or so clones detected, roughly 89% appear once; the ten largest clones hold 6.5%. From germline, CDR1 is SGHRS and CDR2 YFSETQ. This CDR3 is built from 15 residues. V dropped 4 bases and J dropped 1; count of bases not matched to a gene: 5. The sequencing input was peripheral blood. The TCR sequence derives from a man aged 18 to 35 with active or convalescent COVID-19. V usage is TRBV5-1 and J usage is TRBJ1-5; 7 bases map to TRBD1. CDR3 loop: CASSPTGESNQPQHF. CDR3 coding DNA: TGCGCCAGCAGCCCTACAGGGGAAAGCAATCAGCCCCAGCATTTT.